This T cell receptor (beta chain) is from a study of blood T cells in healthy people across ages. The use of a sample-barcoded 5' primer and a J-beta primer mix characterized a second PCR of 7 to 11 cycles. Each cDNA molecule, via a template-switch adaptor with 12 random nucleotides, was tagged. At least 2.5 million CDR3-containing paired-end reads were obtained per sample. TCRdb independently ran MiXCR on the 5' RACE reads; one entry per CDR3 protein. Among about 770,000 distinct CDR3 sequences, approximately 48% were seen once, and the ten largest hold about a fifth. CDR1 and CDR2 (germline): SGHDT, YYEEEE. This CDR3 is built from 18 residues. V shed 4 bases and J 2 bases; nucleotides not matched to a gene: 10.

This sequence was found in a man aged 55-75 years in good health. This sequence joins TRBV5-6 and TRBJ1-6; TRBD1 matches 9 bases. The sample was blood. CDR3 nucleotides: TGTGCCAGCAGCGGAGGGACAGGGTCGGTCACCTATAATTCACCCCTCCACTTT. As protein: CASSGGTGSVTYNSPLHF.